This is a list of T cell receptor beta chains from one sample in a study of CD8 T cells in Susac syndrome. TCRdb re-called the immunoSEQ multiplex PCR reads with MiXCR, one entry per CDR3 protein. The sample includes about 140,000 distinct CDR3 sequences, around 95% of them seen just once. Sequencing used CD4+ T cells from PBMCs. The source of these receptors is a human donor with Susac syndrome. CDR3s include the opening cysteine and the closing phenylalanine or tryptophan. The order of the fields is V gene, D gene, J gene, clone size, CDR3 DNA, CDR3 protein. The D gene is left open where the match is weak. Expanded clones get a size class; other rows say once, few or many, or leave the size out.

>TRBV20-1|-|TRBJ1-1|-
TGCAGTGCTGCCTTCGAGGGAGGCCCGAACACTGAAGCTTTCTTT
CSAAFEGGPNTEAFF
>TRBV30|TRBD1|TRBJ2-3|-
TGTGCCTGGAGTGGGACAGGGGGCACAGATACGCAGTATTTT
CAWSGTGGTDTQYF
>TRBV4-1|TRBD2|TRBJ2-5|-
TGCGCCAGCAGCCATCCTCTAGCGGGGATGGGAGAAAAGACCCAGTACTTC
CASSHPLAGMGEKTQYF
>TRBV19|-|TRBJ2-5|-
TGTGCCAGTAGTACGATGCGGACCTCCCAAGAGACCCAGTACTTC
CASSTMRTSQETQYF
>TRBV19|-|TRBJ2-1|-
TGTGCCAGTAGTATCGTTTACAATGAGCAGTTCTTC
CASSIVYNEQFF
>TRBV20-1|-|TRBJ2-3|-
TGCAGTGTCGGGGCAGATACGCAGTATTTT
CSVGADTQYF
>TRBV9|-|TRBJ1-2|-
TGTGCCAGCAGCGTATCAGAGGACTATGGCTACACCTTC
CASSVSEDYGYTF
>TRBV7-9|-|TRBJ2-5|-
TGTGCCAGCAGCTTAGAAGCGTTGGGAGAGACCCAGTACTTC
CASSLEALGETQYF
>TRBV18|TRBD1|TRBJ2-7|once
TGTGCCAGCTCACGGGGACAGGGGTCCTACGAGCAGTACTTC
CASSRGQGSYEQYF
>TRBV5-6|TRBD1|TRBJ2-3|-
TGTGCCAGCAGCTTGACGGGACAGGGGGCTTCAGATACGCAGTATTTT
CASSLTGQGASDTQYF